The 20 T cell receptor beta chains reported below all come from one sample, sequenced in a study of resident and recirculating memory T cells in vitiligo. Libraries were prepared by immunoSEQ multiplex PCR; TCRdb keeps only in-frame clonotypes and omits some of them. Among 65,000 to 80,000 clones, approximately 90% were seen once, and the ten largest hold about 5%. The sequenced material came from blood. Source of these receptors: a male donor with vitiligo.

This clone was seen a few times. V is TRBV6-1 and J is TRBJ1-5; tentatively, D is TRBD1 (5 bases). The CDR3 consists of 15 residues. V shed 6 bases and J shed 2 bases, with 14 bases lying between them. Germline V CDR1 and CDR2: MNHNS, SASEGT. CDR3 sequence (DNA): TGTGCCAGCAGCCCCCTCGCGGGGGGCAATCAGCCCCAGCATTTT. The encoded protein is CASSPLAGGNQPQHF.

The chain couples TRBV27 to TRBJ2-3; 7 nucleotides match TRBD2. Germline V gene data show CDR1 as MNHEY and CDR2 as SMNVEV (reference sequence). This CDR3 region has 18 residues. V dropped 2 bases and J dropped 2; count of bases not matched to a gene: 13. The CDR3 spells CASSLRLAEEVATDTQYF. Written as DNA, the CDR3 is TGTGCCAGCAGTTTAAGGCTAGCGGAAGAGGTGGCCACAGATACGCAGTATTTT.

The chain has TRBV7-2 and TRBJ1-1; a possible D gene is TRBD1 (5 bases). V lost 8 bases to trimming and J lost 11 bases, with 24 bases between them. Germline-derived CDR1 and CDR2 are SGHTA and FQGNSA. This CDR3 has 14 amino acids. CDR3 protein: CASRLENSVGGAFF. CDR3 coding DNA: TGTGCCAGCCGCCTGGAAAACAGTGTGGGGGGGGCTTTCTTT.

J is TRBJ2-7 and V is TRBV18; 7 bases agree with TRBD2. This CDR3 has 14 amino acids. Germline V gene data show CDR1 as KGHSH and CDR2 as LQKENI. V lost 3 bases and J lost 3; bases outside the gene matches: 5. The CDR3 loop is CASSPPGGGYEQYF. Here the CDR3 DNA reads TGTGCCAGCTCACCGCCGGGAGGAGGCTACGAGCAGTACTTC.

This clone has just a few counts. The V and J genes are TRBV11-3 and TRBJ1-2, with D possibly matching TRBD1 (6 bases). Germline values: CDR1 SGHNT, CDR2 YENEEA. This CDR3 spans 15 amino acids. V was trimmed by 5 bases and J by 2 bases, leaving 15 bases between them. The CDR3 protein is CASSPRTAKNYGYTF. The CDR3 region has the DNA TGTGCCAGCAGCCCTAGGACAGCGAAGAACTATGGCTACACCTTC.

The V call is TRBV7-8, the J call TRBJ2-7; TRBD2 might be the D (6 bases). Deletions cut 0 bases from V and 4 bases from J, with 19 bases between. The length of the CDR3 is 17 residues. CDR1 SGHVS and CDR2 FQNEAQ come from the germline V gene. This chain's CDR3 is CASSLASASSVLYEQYF. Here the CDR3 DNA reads TGTGCCAGCAGCTTAGCTTCGGCGTCTAGCGTGTTGTACGAGCAGTACTTC. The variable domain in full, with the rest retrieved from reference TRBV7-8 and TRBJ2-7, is GAGVSQSPRYKVAKRGQDVALRCDPISGHVSLFWYQQALGQGPEFLTYFQNEAQLDKSGLPSDRFFAERPEGSVSTLKIQRTQQEDSAVYLCASSLASASSVLYEQYFGPGTRLTVT.

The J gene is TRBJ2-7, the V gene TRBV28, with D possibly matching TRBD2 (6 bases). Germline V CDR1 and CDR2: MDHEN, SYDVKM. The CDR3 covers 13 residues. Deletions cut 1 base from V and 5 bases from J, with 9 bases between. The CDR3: CASSLFGGNEQYF. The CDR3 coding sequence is TGTGCCAGCAGTTTATTTGGGGGGAACGAGCAGTACTTC.

The CDR3 DNA sequence: TGTGCCAGCAGCTTAGCCTCCTCCGGGACAGTTGGGGAGCAGTACTTC. This codes for CASSLASSGTVGEQYF. The chain employs TRBV7-9 and TRBJ2-7, with 7 positions matching TRBD1. The CDR3 length is 16 residues. V shed 0 bases, J shed 7 bases, and the junction held 12 bases outside the gene matches. Germline assignment: CDR1 SEHNR and CDR2 FQNEAQ (reference sequence).

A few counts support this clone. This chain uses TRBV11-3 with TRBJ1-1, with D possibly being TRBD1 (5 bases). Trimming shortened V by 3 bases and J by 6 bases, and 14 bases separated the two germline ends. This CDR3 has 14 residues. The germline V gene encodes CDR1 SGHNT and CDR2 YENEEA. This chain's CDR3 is CASSFNQGSAEAFF. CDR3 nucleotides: TGTGCCAGCAGCTTCAATCAGGGAAGTGCTGAAGCTTTCTTT.

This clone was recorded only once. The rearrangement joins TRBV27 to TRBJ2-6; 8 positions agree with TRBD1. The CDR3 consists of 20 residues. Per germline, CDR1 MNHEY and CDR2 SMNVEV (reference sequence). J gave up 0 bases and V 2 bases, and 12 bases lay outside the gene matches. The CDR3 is CASSLIGQGNAYSGANVLTF. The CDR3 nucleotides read TGTGCCAGCAGTTTAATCGGACAGGGCAATGCTTACTCTGGGGCCAACGTCCTGACTTTC.

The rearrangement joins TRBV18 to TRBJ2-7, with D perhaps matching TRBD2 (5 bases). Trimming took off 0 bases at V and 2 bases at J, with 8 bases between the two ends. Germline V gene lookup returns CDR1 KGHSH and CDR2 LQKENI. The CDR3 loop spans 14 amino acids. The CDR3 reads CASSPPTGTYEQYF. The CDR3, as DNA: TGTGCCAGCTCACCACCGACCGGGACCTACGAGCAGTACTTC.

The CDR3 nucleotides read TGTGCCAGCAGCCTCATTTCGTGGCAGACTGCCTATGGCTACACCTTC. As protein: CASSLISWQTAYGYTF. The rearrangement links TRBV7-2 to TRBJ1-2; D gene uncertain. The germline V and J ends were trimmed by 5 bases and 4 bases, with 20 bases remaining between them. Germline assignment: CDR1 SGHTA and CDR2 FQGNSA. The CDR3 totals 16 residues. Complete variable domain (other parts from reference TRBV7-2 and TRBJ1-2): GAGVSQSPSNKVTEKGKDVELRCDPISGHTALYWYRQSLGQGLEFLIYFQGNSAPDKSGLPSDRFSAERTGGSVSTLTIQRTQQEDSAVYLCASSLISWQTAYGYTFGSGTRLTVV.

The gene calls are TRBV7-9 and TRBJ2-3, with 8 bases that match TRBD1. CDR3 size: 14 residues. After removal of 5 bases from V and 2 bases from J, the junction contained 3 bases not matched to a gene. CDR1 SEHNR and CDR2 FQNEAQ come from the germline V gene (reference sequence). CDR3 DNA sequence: TGTGCCAGCAGCCGGGGACAGGACACAGATACGCAGTATTTT. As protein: CASSRGQDTDTQYF.

CDR3 coding DNA: TGTGCCAGCGGATTAACTAGCGGGAGAAGCACCGGGGAGCTGTTTTTT. As protein: CASGLTSGRSTGELFF. V usage is TRBV9 and J usage is TRBJ2-2; the match to TRBD2 covers 11 bases. In germline, CDR1 is SGDLS, CDR2 YYNGEE. The CDR3 is made up of 16 amino acids. With 7 bases clipped from V and 4 bases from J, the junction kept 9 bases outside the gene matches.

CDR3 in DNA: TGCAGCGTTGGGGAGGATACGCAGTATTTT. Protein: CSVGEDTQYF. V is TRBV29-1 and J is TRBJ2-3; possibly TRBD2 for D (5 bases). Deletions cut 4 bases from V and 6 bases from J, with 5 bases between. Germline V gives CDR1 SQVTM, CDR2 ANQGSEA. This CDR3 comprises 10 residues.

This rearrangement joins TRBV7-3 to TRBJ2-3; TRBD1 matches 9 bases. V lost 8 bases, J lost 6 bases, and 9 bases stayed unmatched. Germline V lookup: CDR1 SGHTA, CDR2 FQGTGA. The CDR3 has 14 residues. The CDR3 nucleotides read TGTGCCAGCGCCCGGACAGGGGTTGTGGATACGCAGTATTTT. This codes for CASARTGVVDTQYF.

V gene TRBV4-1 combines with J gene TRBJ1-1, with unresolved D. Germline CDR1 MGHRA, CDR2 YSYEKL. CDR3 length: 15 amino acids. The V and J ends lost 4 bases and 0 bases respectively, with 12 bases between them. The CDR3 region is CASSPQVDLNTEAFF. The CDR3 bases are TGCGCCAGCAGCCCACAAGTAGACTTGAACACTGAAGCTTTCTTT.

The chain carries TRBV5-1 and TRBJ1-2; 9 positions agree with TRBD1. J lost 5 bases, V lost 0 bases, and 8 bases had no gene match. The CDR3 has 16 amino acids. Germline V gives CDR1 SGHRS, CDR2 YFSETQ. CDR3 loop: CASSLDWDREFYGYTF. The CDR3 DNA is TGCGCCAGCAGCTTGGATTGGGACAGGGAGTTTTATGGCTACACCTTC.

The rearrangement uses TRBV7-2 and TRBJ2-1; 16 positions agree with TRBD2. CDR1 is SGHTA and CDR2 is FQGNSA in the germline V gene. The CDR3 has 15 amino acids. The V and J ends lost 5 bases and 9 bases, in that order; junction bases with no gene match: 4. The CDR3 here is CASSAGLAGGGEQFF. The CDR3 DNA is TGTGCCAGCAGCGCGGGACTAGCGGGAGGGGGTGAGCAGTTCTTC.

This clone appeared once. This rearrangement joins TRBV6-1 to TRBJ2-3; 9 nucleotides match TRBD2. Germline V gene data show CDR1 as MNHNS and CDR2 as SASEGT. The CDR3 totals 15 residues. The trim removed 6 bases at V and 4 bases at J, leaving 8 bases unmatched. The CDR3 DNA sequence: TGTGCCAGCAGGATAGCGGGAGAGAGGCCAGATACGCAGTATTTT. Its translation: CASRIAGERPDTQYF.